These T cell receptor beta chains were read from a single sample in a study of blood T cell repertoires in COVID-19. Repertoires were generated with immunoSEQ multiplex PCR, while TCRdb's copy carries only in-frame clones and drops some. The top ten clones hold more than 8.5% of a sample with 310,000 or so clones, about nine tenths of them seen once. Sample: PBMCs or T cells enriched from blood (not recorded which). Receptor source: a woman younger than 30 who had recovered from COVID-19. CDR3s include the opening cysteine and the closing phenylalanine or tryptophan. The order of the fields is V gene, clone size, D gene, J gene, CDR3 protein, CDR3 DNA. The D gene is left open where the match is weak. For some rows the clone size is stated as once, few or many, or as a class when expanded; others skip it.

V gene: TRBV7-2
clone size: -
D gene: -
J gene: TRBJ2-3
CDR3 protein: CASSPSVAVSTDTQYF
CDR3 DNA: TGTGCCAGCAGCCCCTCTGTGGCGGTTAGCACAGATACGCAGTATTTT

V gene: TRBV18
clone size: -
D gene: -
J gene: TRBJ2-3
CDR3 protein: CASSFGQSTDTQYF
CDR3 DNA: TGTGCCAGCTCCTTCGGACAGTCCACAGATACGCAGTATTTT

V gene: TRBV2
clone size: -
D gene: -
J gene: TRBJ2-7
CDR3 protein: CASRTGPRGQYF
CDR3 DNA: TGTGCCAGCAGAACCGGGCCCCGGGGGCAGTACTTC

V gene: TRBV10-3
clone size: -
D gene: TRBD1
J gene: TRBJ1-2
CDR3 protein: CAIKVGQGANGYTF
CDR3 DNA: TGTGCCATCAAAGTCGGGCAGGGGGCGAATGGCTACACCTTC

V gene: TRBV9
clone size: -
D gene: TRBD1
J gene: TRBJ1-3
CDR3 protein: CASSAGTASGNTIYF
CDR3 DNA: TGTGCCAGCAGCGCCGGGACAGCCTCTGGAAACACCATATATTTT

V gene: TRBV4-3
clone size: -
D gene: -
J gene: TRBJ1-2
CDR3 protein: CASSQDTAVAAGGGYTF
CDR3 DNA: TGCGCCAGCAGCCAAGATACCGCCGTCGCCGCGGGGGGTGGCTACACCTTC

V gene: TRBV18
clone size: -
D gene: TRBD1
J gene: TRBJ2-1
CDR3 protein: CASSLDRGTVNEQFF
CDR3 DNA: TGTGCCAGCTCACTGGACAGGGGGACGGTCAATGAGCAGTTCTTC

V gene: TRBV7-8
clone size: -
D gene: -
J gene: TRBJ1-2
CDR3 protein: CASSPMGVSNYGYTF
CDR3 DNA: TGTGCCAGCAGCCCGATGGGAGTTTCTAACTATGGCTACACCTTC

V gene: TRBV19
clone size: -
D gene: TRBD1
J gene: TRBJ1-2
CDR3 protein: CASSIGPGGTGYTF
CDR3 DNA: TGTGCCAGTAGTATCGGCCCAGGGGGCACTGGCTACACCTTC

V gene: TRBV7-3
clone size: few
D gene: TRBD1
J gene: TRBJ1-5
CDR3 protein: CASSSGQDREGLSNQPQHF
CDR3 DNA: TGTGCCAGCAGCTCCGGACAAGACAGGGAAGGGTTAAGCAATCAGCCCCAGCATTTT

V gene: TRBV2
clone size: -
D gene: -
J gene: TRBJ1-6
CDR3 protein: CASRATTGGSPLHF
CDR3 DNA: TGTGCCAGCAGGGCGACGACGGGAGGCTCACCCCTCCACTTT

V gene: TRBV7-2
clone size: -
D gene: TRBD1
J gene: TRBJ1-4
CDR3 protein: CASSKDRSDEKLFF
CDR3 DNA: TGTGCCAGCAGCAAGGACAGGTCGGATGAAAAACTGTTTTTT

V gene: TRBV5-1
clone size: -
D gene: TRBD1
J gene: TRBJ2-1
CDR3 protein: CASSAPPGTGAVGEQFF
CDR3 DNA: TGCGCCAGCAGCGCACCACCCGGGACAGGGGCCGTCGGTGAGCAGTTCTTC

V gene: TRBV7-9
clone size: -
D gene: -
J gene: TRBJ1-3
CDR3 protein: CASKTLGNTIYF
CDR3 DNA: TGTGCCAGCAAAACTTTAGGAAACACCATATATTTT

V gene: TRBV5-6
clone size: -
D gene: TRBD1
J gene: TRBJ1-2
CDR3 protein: CASSPRDRVNYGYTF
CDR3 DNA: TGTGCCAGCAGCCCTCGGGACAGGGTAAACTATGGCTACACCTTC

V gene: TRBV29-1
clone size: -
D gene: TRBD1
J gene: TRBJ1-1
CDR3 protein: CSVDQGDTEAFF
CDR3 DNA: TGCAGCGTTGACCAGGGGGACACTGAAGCTTTCTTT

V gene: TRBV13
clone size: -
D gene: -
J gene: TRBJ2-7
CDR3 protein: CASSPGTGPSYEQYF
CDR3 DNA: TGTGCCAGCAGCCCTGGGACTGGACCCTCCTACGAGCAGTACTTC

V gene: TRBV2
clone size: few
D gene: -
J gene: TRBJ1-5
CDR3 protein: CASSVGISGPQHF
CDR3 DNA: TGTGCCAGCAGTGTCGGGATCTCCGGACCCCAGCATTTT

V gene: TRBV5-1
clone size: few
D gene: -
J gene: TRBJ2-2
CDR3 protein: CASSRQTSGNTGELFF
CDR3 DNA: TGCGCCAGCAGCCGACAAACGTCGGGAAACACCGGGGAGCTGTTTTTT

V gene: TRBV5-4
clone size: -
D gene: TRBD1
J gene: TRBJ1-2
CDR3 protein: CASSIGQGSYGYTF
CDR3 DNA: TGTGCCAGCAGCATTGGACAGGGCTCCTATGGCTACACCTTC

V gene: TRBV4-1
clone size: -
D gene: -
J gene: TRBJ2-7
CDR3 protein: CASSPLPVGGPGYEQYF
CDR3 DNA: TGCGCCAGCAGCCCCCTTCCGGTAGGCGGGCCAGGCTACGAGCAGTACTTC

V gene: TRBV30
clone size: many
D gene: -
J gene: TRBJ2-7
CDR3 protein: CAWSVTGLSYEQYF
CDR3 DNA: TGTGCCTGGAGTGTTACAGGTCTCTCCTACGAGCAGTACTTC

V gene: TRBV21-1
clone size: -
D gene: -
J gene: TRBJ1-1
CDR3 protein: CASSKDPFGEDTEAFF
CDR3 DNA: TGTGCCAGCAGCAAAGACCCTTTCGGTGAGGACACTGAAGCTTTCTTT

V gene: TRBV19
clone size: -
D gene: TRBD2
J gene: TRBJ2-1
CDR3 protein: CASSKRPRLALLFYEQFF
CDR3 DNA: TGTGCCAGTAGTAAGAGACCAAGACTAGCCCTCCTTTTCTATGAGCAGTTCTTC

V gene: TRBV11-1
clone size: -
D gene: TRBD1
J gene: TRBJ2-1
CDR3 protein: CASSLFPGQGPNEQFF
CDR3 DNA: TGTGCCAGCAGCCTTTTCCCGGGACAGGGGCCAAATGAGCAGTTCTTC

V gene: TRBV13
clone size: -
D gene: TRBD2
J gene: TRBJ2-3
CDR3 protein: CASSLQLAETSTDTQYF
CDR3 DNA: TGTGCCAGCAGCCTCCAACTAGCGGAGACTAGCACAGATACGCAGTATTTT